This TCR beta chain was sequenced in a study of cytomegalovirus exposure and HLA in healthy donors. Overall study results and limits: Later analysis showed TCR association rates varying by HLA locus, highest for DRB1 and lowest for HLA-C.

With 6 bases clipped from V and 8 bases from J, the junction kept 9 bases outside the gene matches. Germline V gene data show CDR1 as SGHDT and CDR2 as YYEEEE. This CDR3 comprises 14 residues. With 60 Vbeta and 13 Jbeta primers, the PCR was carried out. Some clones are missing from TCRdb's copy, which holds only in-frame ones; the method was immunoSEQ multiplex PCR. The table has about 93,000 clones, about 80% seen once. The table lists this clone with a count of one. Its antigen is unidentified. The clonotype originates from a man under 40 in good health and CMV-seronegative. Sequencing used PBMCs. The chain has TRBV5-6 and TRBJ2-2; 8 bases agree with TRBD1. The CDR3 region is CASTMGQAGGELFF. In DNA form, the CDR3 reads TGTGCCAGCACCATGGGACAGGCGGGAGGGGAGCTGTTTTTT.